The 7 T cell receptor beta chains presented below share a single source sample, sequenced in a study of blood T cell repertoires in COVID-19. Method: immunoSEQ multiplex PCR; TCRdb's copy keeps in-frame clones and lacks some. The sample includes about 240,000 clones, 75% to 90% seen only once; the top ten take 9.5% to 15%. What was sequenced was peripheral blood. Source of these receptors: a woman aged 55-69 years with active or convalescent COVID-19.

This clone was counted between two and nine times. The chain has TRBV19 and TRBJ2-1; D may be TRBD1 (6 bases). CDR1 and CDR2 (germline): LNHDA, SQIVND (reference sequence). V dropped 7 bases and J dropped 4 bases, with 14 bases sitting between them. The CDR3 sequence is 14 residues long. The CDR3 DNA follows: TGTGCCAGTACAACAGGGAATAGGTACAATGAGCAGTTCTTC. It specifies CASTTGNRYNEQFF.

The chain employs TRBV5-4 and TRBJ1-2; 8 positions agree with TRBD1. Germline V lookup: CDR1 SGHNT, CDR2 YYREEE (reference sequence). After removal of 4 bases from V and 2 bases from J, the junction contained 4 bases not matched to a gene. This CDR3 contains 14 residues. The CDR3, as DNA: TGTGCCAGCAGCCAGGGACAGGCAAACTATGGCTACACCTTC. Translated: CASSQGQANYGYTF.

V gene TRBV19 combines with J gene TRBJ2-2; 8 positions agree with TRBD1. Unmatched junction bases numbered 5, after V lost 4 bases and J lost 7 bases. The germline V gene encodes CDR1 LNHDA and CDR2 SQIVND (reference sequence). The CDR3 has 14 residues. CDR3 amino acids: CASSRQGRGGELFF. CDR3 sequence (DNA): TGTGCCAGTAGTAGACAGGGGCGAGGCGGGGAGCTGTTTTTT.

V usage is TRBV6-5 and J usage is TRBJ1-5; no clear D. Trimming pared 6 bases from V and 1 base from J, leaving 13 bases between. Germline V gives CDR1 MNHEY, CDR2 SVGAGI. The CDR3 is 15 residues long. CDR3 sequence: CASRRTVESNQPQHF. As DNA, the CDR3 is TGTGCCAGCAGGAGAACAGTGGAAAGCAATCAGCCCCAGCATTTT.

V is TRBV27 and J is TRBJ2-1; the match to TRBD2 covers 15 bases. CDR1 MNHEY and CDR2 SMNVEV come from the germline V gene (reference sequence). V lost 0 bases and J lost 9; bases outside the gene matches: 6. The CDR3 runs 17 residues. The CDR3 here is CASSLSRTSGGAGEQFF. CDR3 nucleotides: TGTGCCAGCAGTTTATCGAGGACTAGCGGGGGGGCCGGTGAGCAGTTCTTC.

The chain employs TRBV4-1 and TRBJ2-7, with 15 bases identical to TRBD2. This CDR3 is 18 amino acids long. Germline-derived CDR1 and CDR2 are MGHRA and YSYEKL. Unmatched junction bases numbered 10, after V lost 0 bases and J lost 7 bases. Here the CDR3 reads CASSQDLRTSGGAKEQYF. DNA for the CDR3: TGCGCCAGCAGCCAAGATCTGAGGACTAGCGGGGGGGCCAAAGAGCAGTACTTC.

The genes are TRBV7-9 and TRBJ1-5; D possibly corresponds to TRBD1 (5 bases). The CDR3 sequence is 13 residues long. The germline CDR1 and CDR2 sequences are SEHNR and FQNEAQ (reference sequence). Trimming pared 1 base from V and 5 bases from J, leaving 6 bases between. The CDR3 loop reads CASSLEGYQPQHF. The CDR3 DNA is TGTGCCAGCAGCTTAGAGGGGTATCAGCCCCAGCATTTT.